The 24 T cell receptor beta chains below were found in one sample sequenced in a study of T cells after yellow fever vaccination. TCRdb re-called the 5' RACE reads with MiXCR, one entry per CDR3 protein. This sample has 100,000 to 150,000 distinct CDR3 sequences, with approximately 9% found just once. Sequencing was performed on CD8+ T cells sorted from PBMCs, taken on the day of the yellow fever booster vaccination. These receptors were obtained from a man between 18 and 29 years old who received the YFV17D yellow fever vaccine.

Here the CDR3 reads CASSLTGGLGGYTF. DNA of the CDR3: TGTGCCAGCAGTCTGACAGGGGGTCTGGGAGGCTACACCTTC. V usage is TRBV12-3 or TRBV12-4 and J usage is TRBJ1-2, with TRBD1 identical over 9 bases. V gave up 5 bases and J gave up 8 bases; unmatched junction bases: 9. This CDR3 region has 14 residues.

The chain joins TRBV27 to TRBJ1-1, with D possibly TRBD1 on 6 matching bases. Germline lookup yields CDR1 MNHEY and CDR2 SMNVEV (reference sequence). CDR3 size: 14 residues. The V end was cut by 5 bases, the J end by 4 bases, with 14 bases between. CDR3 nucleotides: TGTGCCAGCAGTCTAACACACAGGGCCACTGAAGCTTTCTTT. Its translation is CASSLTHRATEAFF.

The rearrangement joins TRBV9 to TRBJ2-2; 7 bases agree with TRBD1. Per germline, CDR1 SGDLS and CDR2 YYNGEE. Losses at the gene ends were 2 bases for V and 4 bases for J; bases not matched to a gene: 5. The CDR3 extends over 15 amino acids. CDR3 sequence: CASSVLQGSTGELFF. In nucleotides, the CDR3 is TGTGCCAGCAGCGTCTTACAGGGGAGCACCGGGGAGCTGTTTTTT.

V and J are TRBV6-6 and TRBJ2-1; the match to TRBD2 covers 8 bases. Germline V CDR1 and CDR2: MNHNY, SVGAGI (reference sequence). This CDR3 region has 17 residues. V lost 0 bases and J lost 0; bases outside the gene matches: 4. The CDR3 loop is CASSYSGGGPSYNEQFF. The CDR3 nucleotides read TGTGCCAGCAGTTACTCGGGCGGGGGGCCCTCCTACAATGAGCAGTTCTTC.

This clonotype was picked up a small number of times. The chain links TRBV5-8 to TRBJ2-7; TRBD1 aligns across 10 bases. Unmatched junction bases numbered 3, after V lost 4 bases and J lost 2 bases. The CDR3 totals 14 residues. Per germline, CDR1 SGHTS and CDR2 YDEGEE. The CDR3: CASSRQGAAYEQYF. The CDR3 DNA sequence: TGTGCCAGCAGCCGACAGGGGGCTGCCTACGAGCAGTACTTC.

This clonotype was observed a handful of times. The chain joins TRBV4-1 to TRBJ1-3; D is ambiguous. Deletions cut 1 base from V and 2 bases from J, with 9 bases between. This CDR3 has 15 amino acids. Germline V gene sequence: CDR1 MGHRA, CDR2 YSYEKL. DNA for the CDR3: TGCGCCAGCAGCCAAGTTGCGGGCCCTGGAAACACCATATATTTT. Translation gives CASSQVAGPGNTIYF.

As for this clonotype: The junction does not match germline at one end; this may be a read error. V gene TRBV7-9 combines with J gene TRBJ1-2, with unresolved D. The CDR3 totals 9 residues. CDR1 SEHNR and CDR2 FQNEAQ come from the germline V gene (reference sequence). The CDR3 region is CASSLGSSF. CDR3 nucleotides: TGTGCCAGCAGCTTAGGGTCCTCCTTC.

The chain joins TRBV7-9 to TRBJ2-1; D unclear. Trimming left V 6 bases short and J 8 bases short, with 17 bases between. In germline, CDR1 is SEHNR, CDR2 FQNEAQ (reference sequence). This CDR3 contains 14 residues. DNA for the CDR3: TGTGCCAGCAGTCCCCAATCGGTCCCCTATGAGCAGTTCTTC. This sequence encodes CASSPQSVPYEQFF.

This clonotype was counted at least ten times. The chain links TRBV7-9 to TRBJ2-2, with 10 bases that match TRBD1. V trimming: 4 bases; J trimming: 7 bases; junction bases outside the gene matches: 6. Germline loops: CDR1 SEHNR, CDR2 FQNEAQ (reference sequence). This CDR3 has 15 residues. The DNA of the CDR3 is TGTGCCAGCAGCTCCGGGACAGGGGACATCGGGGAGCTGTTTTTT. Translated: CASSSGTGDIGELFF.

The table lists this clonotype with a few counts. The chain recombines TRBV4-1 with TRBJ2-5, with TRBD1 matching over 8 bases. There are 13 residues in the CDR3. CDR1 is MGHRA and CDR2 is YSYEKL in the germline V gene. V shed 3 bases and J 5 bases; nucleotides not matched to a gene: 2. The CDR3 region is CASSQDRAETQYF. CDR3 nucleotide sequence: TGCGCCAGCAGCCAGGACAGGGCGGAGACCCAGTACTTC.

This clonotype has at least ten counts. J is TRBJ1-1 and V is TRBV6-2 or TRBV6-3, with no clear D. V lost 2 bases and J 5 bases, leaving 6 bases between the germline ends. The V gene's germline CDR1 is MNHEY and CDR2 SVGEGT. The CDR3 is made up of 12 amino acids. CDR3 sequence: CASSYGETEAFF. CDR3 DNA: TGTGCCAGCAGTTACGGGGAAACTGAAGCTTTCTTT.

This clonotype has a handful of counts. The rearrangement joins TRBV7-9 to TRBJ2-5; D unclear. V dropped 7 bases and J dropped 0 bases, with 21 bases sitting between them. The length of the CDR3 is 17 residues. The V gene's germline CDR1 is SEHNR and CDR2 FQNEAQ (reference sequence). The CDR3 is CASKPGPPRLDQETQYF. The CDR3 nucleotides read TGTGCCAGCAAACCTGGTCCCCCGAGACTCGACCAAGAGACCCAGTACTTC.

This clonotype was counted at least ten times. This chain connects TRBV7-8 to TRBJ2-2; unclear D gene. The CDR3 length is 14 residues. V lost 4 bases and J 2 bases, leaving 8 bases between the germline ends. Germline V gene sequence: CDR1 SGHVS, CDR2 FQNEAQ. The CDR3 bases are TGTGCCAGCAGCTCCGTCCGAAACACCGGGGAGCTGTTTTTT. As protein: CASSSVRNTGELFF.

The sample holds many counts of this clonotype. The chain has TRBV5-1 and TRBJ2-2; D is undetermined. Trimming stripped 8 bases from V and 1 base from J, with 15 bases between. Germline CDR1 reads SGHRS; CDR2 reads YFSETQ. The CDR3 is made up of 15 amino acids. DNA of the CDR3: TGCGCCAGTACCCCCGGCAGGTTGAACACCGGGGAGCTGTTTTTT. This encodes CASTPGRLNTGELFF. The full variable domain, its missing parts supplied by reference TRBV5-1 and TRBJ2-2, is KAGVTQTPRYLIKTRGQQVTLSCSPISGHRSVSWYQQTPGQGLQFLFEYFSETQRNKGNFPGRFSGRQFSNSRSEMNVSTLELGDSALYLCASTPGRLNTGELFFGEGSRLTVL.

The V call is TRBV20-1, the J call TRBJ2-1; D is undetermined. The CDR3 sequence is 11 residues long. From germline, CDR1 is DFQATT and CDR2 SNEGSKA (reference sequence). V lost 2 bases to trimming and J lost 9 bases, with 8 bases between them. CDR3 coding DNA: TGCAGTGCTAGATTCTACGCTGAGCAGTTCTTC. This codes for CSARFYAEQFF.

The chain couples TRBV4-1 to TRBJ1-2; D is possibly TRBD1 (5 bases). Germline V gene data show CDR1 as MGHRA and CDR2 as YSYEKL. V was clipped by 1 base and J by 6 bases, with 9 bases between them. CDR3 length: 13 residues. CDR3 nucleotide sequence: TGCGCCAGCAGCCAAGTGGGGGAGGATGGCTACACCTTC. Its protein product is CASSQVGEDGYTF.

This clonotype appeared many times. The chain uses TRBV29-1 and TRBJ1-1; D ambiguous. The germline V gene has CDR1 SQVTM and CDR2 ANQGSEA. This CDR3 has 12 residues. The V gene lost 5 bases and the J gene lost 1 base, with 8 bases spanning the gap. The DNA for the CDR3 is TGCAGCGTTAGCCCTGGGAACACTGAAGCTTTCTTT. It encodes CSVSPGNTEAFF.

The genes are TRBV10-3 and TRBJ2-7; no clear D gene. Trimming took 8 bases from V and 1 from J, leaving 9 bases between them. CDR3 length: 12 residues. Germline assignment: CDR1 ENHRY and CDR2 SYGVKD. The CDR3 nucleotides read TGTGCCATCGGTTCCGGGTCCTACGAGCAGTACGTC. Translating it yields CAIGSGSYEQYV.

The chain combines TRBV7-6 with TRBJ2-2; tentatively, D is TRBD1 (5 bases). This CDR3 is built from 15 residues. Germline assignment: CDR1 SGHVS and CDR2 FNYEAQ. Trimming cost V 2 bases and J 5 bases, with 12 bases left between them. The CDR3 sequence is CASSLNGARTGELFF. CDR3 DNA sequence: TGTGCCAGCAGCTTAAATGGGGCGCGGACCGGGGAGCTGTTTTTT.

This clonotype was counted a few times. J is TRBJ2-7 and V is TRBV11-2, with TRBD2 as a possible D gene (6 bases). CDR3 length: 14 residues. V was trimmed by 5 bases and J by 7 bases, leaving 18 bases between them. Germline V gives CDR1 SGHAT, CDR2 FQNNGV. CDR3 residues: CASSLTGEMTEQYF. CDR3 nucleotides: TGTGCCAGCAGCCTGACGGGGGAGATGACTGAGCAGTACTTC.

The chain couples TRBV4-1 to TRBJ2-2, with no clear D. CDR1 is MGHRA, CDR2 YSYEKL, per germline. The CDR3 spans 16 residues. Trimming stripped 2 bases from V and 0 bases from J, with 10 bases between. This CDR3 is CASSQLAHANTGELFF. In nucleotides, the CDR3 is TGCGCCAGCAGCCAACTGGCGCACGCGAACACCGGGGAGCTGTTTTTT.

This clonotype was recorded at least ten times. The chain uses TRBV12-3 or TRBV12-4 and TRBJ2-7; D unclear. V lost 3 bases to trimming and J lost 2 bases, with 5 bases between them. The CDR3 extends over 12 amino acids. The CDR3, as DNA: TGTGCCAGCAGTTTGGTAACCTACGAGCAGTACTTC. This codes for CASSLVTYEQYF.

The chain employs TRBV12-3 or TRBV12-4 and TRBJ1-5; D gene unclear. This CDR3 has 12 amino acids. Trimming shortened V by 6 bases and J by 7 bases, and 10 bases separated the two germline ends. CDR3 residues: CASRRGSQPQHF. As DNA, the CDR3 is TGTGCCAGCAGGCGGGGATCCCAGCCCCAGCATTTT.

V gene TRBV6-2 or TRBV6-3 combines with J gene TRBJ2-7; D is unclear. Deletions cut 2 bases from V and 5 bases from J, with 7 bases between. CDR3 length equals 12 residues. From germline, CDR1 is MNHEY and CDR2 SVGEGT. CDR3 DNA sequence: TGTGCCAGCAGTTACGTGGTCCACGAGCAGTACTTC. It specifies CASSYVVHEQYF.